These 5 T cell receptor beta chains were sequenced from one sample in a study of cytomegalovirus exposure and HLA in healthy donors. The PCR made use of 60 Vbeta and 13 Jbeta primers. The assay was immunoSEQ multiplex PCR, and TCRdb's table has in-frame clones only and misses some. The top ten clones hold 4.5% to 6% of a sample with approximately 240,000 clones, about 81% of them seen once. Sequenced: PBMCs. These receptor sequences come from a woman aged 40 to 50 in good health and CMV-seropositive.

V usage is TRBV6-6 and J usage is TRBJ2-1, with 8 bases identical to TRBD1. CDR3 size: 15 residues. Germline values: CDR1 MNHNY, CDR2 SVGAGI (reference sequence). V lost 4 bases and J lost 3; bases outside the gene matches: 5. CDR3 bases: TGTGCCAGCAGTTCCGGACAGGGTGACTACAATGAGCAGTTCTTC. It encodes CASSSGQGDYNEQFF.

The J gene is TRBJ2-3, the V gene TRBV7-2; D is ambiguous. From germline, CDR1 is SGHTA and CDR2 FQGNSA. Trimming removed 6 bases from V and 14 bases from J, with 21 bases in between. The length of the CDR3 is 13 residues. The CDR3 loop reads CASSFAPRASRYF. Written as DNA, the CDR3 is TGTGCCAGCAGTTTCGCCCCCCGTGCAAGCCGGTATTTT.

The chain links TRBV5-1 to TRBJ2-7, with 10 bases fitting TRBD1. Trimming cost V 5 bases and J 2 bases; bases outside gene matches: 4. Germline CDR1 SGHRS, CDR2 YFSETQ. CDR3 length equals 14 residues. CDR3 nucleotide sequence: TGCGCCAGCAGAGCGGGACAGGGGACCTACGAGCAGTACTTC. Amino acid sequence: CASRAGQGTYEQYF.

The gene calls are TRBV25-1 and TRBJ1-1; maybe TRBD1 (5 bases). Between the trimmed V and J ends, which lost 0 bases and 5 bases, there was a span of 22 bases. Per germline, CDR1 MGHDK and CDR2 SYGVNS. The CDR3 length is 18 residues. The CDR3 is CASSEYITYESKGTEAFF. The CDR3 DNA reads as TGTGCCAGCAGTGAATATATAACGTACGAGTCCAAGGGGACTGAAGCTTTCTTT.

The V call is TRBV10-1, the J call TRBJ1-3; 11 bases match TRBD1. V gave up 6 bases and J gave up 0 bases; unmatched junction bases: 10. CDR3 length: 18 amino acids. Germline V gene sequence: CDR1 WNHNN, CDR2 SYGVQD (reference sequence). CDR3 protein: CASRDGTGGLFSGNTIYF. The CDR3 DNA is TGCGCCAGCAGGGACGGGACAGGGGGACTCTTCTCTGGAAACACCATATATTTT.